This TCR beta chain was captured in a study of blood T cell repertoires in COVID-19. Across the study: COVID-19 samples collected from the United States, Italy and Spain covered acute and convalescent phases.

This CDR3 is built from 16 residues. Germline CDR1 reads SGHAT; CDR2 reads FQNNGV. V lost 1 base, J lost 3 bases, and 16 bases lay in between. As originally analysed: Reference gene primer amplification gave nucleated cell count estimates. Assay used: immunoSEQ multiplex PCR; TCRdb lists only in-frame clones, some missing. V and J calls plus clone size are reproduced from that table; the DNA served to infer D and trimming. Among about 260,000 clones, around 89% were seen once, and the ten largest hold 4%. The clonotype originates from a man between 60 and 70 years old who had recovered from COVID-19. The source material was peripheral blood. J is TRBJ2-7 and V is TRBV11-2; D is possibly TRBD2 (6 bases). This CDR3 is CASSLGGGGTLYEQYF. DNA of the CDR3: TGTGCCAGCAGCTTAGGAGGTGGCGGGACCCTCTACGAGCAGTACTTC.